The 16 T cell receptor beta chains below all came from one sample that was sequenced in a study of beta chain features in type 1 diabetes. Every isolated RNA sample was fully reverse transcribed, so sequencing captured expressed TCRB transcripts. Clones were sequenced by immunoSEQ multiplex PCR, and TCRdb holds only the in-frame ones, with some missing. Among about 150,000 clones listed, about 9.2% were seen once. Sequencing input: central memory CD4+ T cells from blood. Receptors were obtained from a man aged 18 to 30 in good health.

This clone was observed a few times. The rearrangement joins TRBV2 to TRBJ1-4; D is possibly TRBD1 (5 bases). Per the germline V gene, CDR1 is SNHLY and CDR2 is FYNNEI. Deletions cut 2 bases from V and 2 bases from J, with 9 bases between. CDR3 size: 15 residues. The CDR3 bases are TGTGCCAGCAGTGAACGTCGGGGGACTAATGAAAAACTGTTTTTT. This gives the protein CASSERRGTNEKLFF.

The sample holds a few counts of this clone. J is TRBJ1-4 and V is TRBV7-9; the D gene is possibly TRBD1 (6 bases). This CDR3 spans 14 amino acids. Germline V gene sequence: CDR1 SEHNR, CDR2 FQNEAQ (reference sequence). Trimming cost V 1 base and J 5 bases, with 8 bases left between them. CDR3 nucleotides: TGTGCCAGCAGCTTAGTTCAGGGGAATGAAAAACTGTTTTTT. Translating it yields CASSLVQGNEKLFF.

This clone was recorded a few times. The chain employs TRBV5-4 and TRBJ1-1, with D possibly TRBD1 on 6 matching bases. Germline V CDR1 and CDR2: SGHNT, YYREEE (reference sequence). Trimming left V 2 bases short and J 3 bases short, with 11 bases between. The CDR3 extends over 14 amino acids. CDR3 loop: CASSFATGYTEAFF. The CDR3 bases are TGTGCCAGCAGCTTTGCAACAGGGTACACTGAAGCTTTCTTT.

Regarding this clone: Given the absence of the conserved phenylalanine or tryptophan at the CDR3 end, a read error is likely. In nucleotides, the CDR3 is TGCAGCGTTGTACGTCCAGGGGACTACGAGCAGTACCTC. This encodes CSVVRPGDYEQYL. The gene calls are TRBV29-1 and TRBJ2-7, with D perhaps TRBD1 (6 bases). CDR1 SQVTM and CDR2 ANQGSEA come from the germline V gene. Trimming stripped 4 bases from V and 3 bases from J, with 13 bases between. The CDR3 totals 13 residues.

V usage is TRBV29-1 and J usage is TRBJ1-2, with 7 nucleotides matching TRBD1. Looked up from germline, CDR1 is SQVTM and CDR2 is ANQGSEA. V dropped 5 bases and J dropped 5; count of bases not matched to a gene: 2. The CDR3 consists of 11 residues. The CDR3 here is CSVWGQYGYTF. CDR3 nucleotide sequence: TGCAGCGTTTGGGGACAGTATGGCTACACCTTC.

The CDR3 protein is CASSPDRGPDEQFF. DNA of the CDR3: TGTGCCAGTAGTCCTGACAGGGGGCCGGATGAGCAGTTCTTC. The chain combines TRBV19 with TRBJ2-1, with 10 bases lining up with TRBD1. The CDR3 extends over 14 amino acids. In germline, CDR1 is LNHDA, CDR2 SQIVND (reference sequence). V lost 5 bases and J lost 8; bases outside the gene matches: 6.

This clone was observed at least ten times. The chain joins TRBV13 to TRBJ2-7; possibly TRBD1 for D (6 bases). V was trimmed by 5 bases and J by 3 bases, leaving 8 bases between them. Germline CDR1 PRHDT, CDR2 FYEKMQ (reference sequence). This CDR3 has 12 amino acids. The CDR3 DNA follows: TGTGCCAGCAGCGTACAGGGCTACGAGCAGTACTTC. Encoded protein: CASSVQGYEQYF.

This clone was seen a handful of times. The chain's CDR3 is CASSLAVSGTYEQYF. The CDR3 bases are TGTGCCAGCAGCTTGGCCGTGTCAGGGACTTACGAGCAGTACTTC. The chain employs TRBV5-5 and TRBJ2-7; maybe TRBD2 (6 bases). This CDR3 is built from 15 residues. The V end was cut by 0 bases, the J end by 4 bases, with 14 bases between. Germline values: CDR1 SGHKS, CDR2 YYEKEE (reference sequence).

This clone was seen a few times. V and J are TRBV5-1 and TRBJ1-5; maybe TRBD1 (5 bases). V was shortened by 5 bases and J by 1 base, with 13 bases between the two germline ends. Germline V gene lookup returns CDR1 SGHRS and CDR2 YFSETQ. The CDR3 is made up of 15 amino acids. Here the CDR3 reads CASRAGFNSNQPQHF. CDR3 nucleotide sequence: TGCGCCAGCAGGGCAGGGTTTAACAGCAATCAGCCCCAGCATTTT.

The sample holds a few counts of this clone. The gene calls are TRBV30 and TRBJ1-1; 7 bases align to TRBD1. The CDR3 spans 13 residues. CDR1 is GTSNPN and CDR2 is SVGIG in the germline V gene (reference sequence). J was trimmed by 4 bases and V by 5 bases; bases with no gene match: 7. The CDR3 DNA is TGTGCCTGGGCGACAGGGTTCTCCACTGAAGCTTTCTTT. This encodes CAWATGFSTEAFF.

The chain joins TRBV7-8 to TRBJ1-2; D might be TRBD1 (5 bases). Germline V gene sequence: CDR1 SGHVS, CDR2 FQNEAQ. V shed 5 bases and J shed 4 bases, with 17 bases lying between them. This CDR3 is 15 amino acids long. The CDR3 sequence: CASSQGVRQIYGYTF. As DNA, the CDR3 is TGTGCCAGCAGCCAAGGGGTTAGGCAGATCTATGGCTACACCTTC.

Only a few counts were recorded for this clone. The rearrangement links TRBV7-3 to TRBJ2-5, with D perhaps TRBD2 (6 bases). The V end lost 1 base, the J end lost 1 base, and 13 bases lay between the germline ends. The V gene's germline CDR1 is SGHTA and CDR2 FQGTGA. This CDR3 has 16 residues. The chain's CDR3 is CASSLMGGGTQETQYF. In DNA form, the CDR3 reads TGTGCCAGCAGCTTAATGGGTGGGGGGACCCAAGAGACCCAGTACTTC.

This clone has a handful of counts. J is TRBJ1-2 and V is TRBV21-1. TRBV21-1 is a known pseudogene. This CDR3 region has 14 residues. In DNA form, the CDR3 reads TGTGCCAGCGCCTCTGAGGCTACAAACTATGGCTACACCTTC. It specifies CASASEATNYGYTF.

This clone was seen only a few times. J is TRBJ2-3 and V is TRBV7-2, with D perhaps TRBD1 (6 bases). The CDR3 is 15 amino acids. Germline lookup yields CDR1 SGHTA and CDR2 FQGNSA. The ends were cut back, 4 bases at V and 1 base at J, with 12 bases in the middle. The CDR3 nucleotides are TGTGCCAGCAGCTCCCAGGGGTGGGGCACAGATACGCAGTATTTT. Amino acids: CASSSQGWGTDTQYF.

There are a few counts of this clone. This chain links TRBV7-2 with TRBJ2-1, with 9 positions matching TRBD2. There are 15 residues in the CDR3. V shed 1 base, J shed 2 bases, and the junction held 0 bases outside the gene matches. Germline V gives CDR1 SGHTA, CDR2 FQGNSA. The DNA for the CDR3 is TGTGCCAGCAGCTTAGTAGCGGGGGCCTACAATGAGCAGTTCTTC. Translating it yields CASSLVAGAYNEQFF.

At least ten counts were recorded for this clone. The chain links TRBV29-1 to TRBJ2-2; 9 positions agree with TRBD2. Per germline, CDR1 SQVTM and CDR2 ANQGSEA. Unmatched junction bases numbered 5, after V lost 6 bases and J lost 3 bases. The CDR3 length is 14 residues. Here the CDR3 DNA reads TGCAGCGTATTAGCGGGGGCCTACACCGGGGAGCTGTTTTTT. Its translation: CSVLAGAYTGELFF.